The TCR beta chain described here comes from a study of shared clonotypes between healthy human individuals. Overall study context: The cohort comprised a couple of women and a few men. Their ages spanned 18 to 49 years.

Notes on the study in general: Among the subsets, naive ones generally showed larger estimated richness than memory ones. It was the non-shared clonotypes that had lower generation probabilities than clonotypes shared by all four donors.

This CDR3 spans 15 amino acids. Germline V CDR1 and CDR2: SGHVS, FQNEAQ. V lost 5 bases and J lost 7, with 20 bases in between. Per the study methods: There were no quality scores in the junction-only immunoSEQ sequences, so filtering differed. Profiled with immunoSEQ multiplex PCR; TCRdb holds only in-frame clones, not every one. V, J and clone size are taken as reported in that table, and D and trimming were inferred from the DNA itself. The repertoire holds 900,000 to 1,200,000 clones, with about 80% as singletons. Comments on this clone: Its antigen remains unidentified.

Sequencing was done on a sample of memory CD4+ T cells from PBMCs. Sample subset: CD45RA-negative fraction. The chain employs TRBV7-8 and TRBJ2-5, with a tentative D call TRBD2 (5 bases). The sequence came from a man aged 18 to 30 in good health. Some clones in this sample may be carry-over from other donors' samples. The chain's CDR3 is CASSPLASSIWTQYF. The CDR3 nucleotides read TGTGCCAGCAGCCCCCTGGCTAGCTCCATATGGACCCAGTACTTC.